The 3 T cell receptor beta chains given below trace back to one sample, sequenced in a study of shared clonotypes between healthy human individuals. This table comes from immunoSEQ multiplex PCR, and its TCRdb copy is limited to in-frame clones, with some not included. The sample contains 800,000 to 1,200,000 clones, 70% to 80% of which appear only once. Sequenced sample: memory CD4+ T cells from PBMCs. Sample subset: CD45RA-negative fraction. The receptor source for this set is a man aged 18 to 29 in good health. Some clones in this sample may be carry-over from other donors' samples.

This sequence joins TRBV30 and TRBJ1-2; the D gene is possibly TRBD1 (6 bases). This CDR3 is built from 14 residues. The germline CDR1 and CDR2 sequences are GTSNPN and SVGIG (reference sequence). With 0 bases removed from V and 9 bases from J, the gap between germline ends came to 17 bases. The CDR3 spells CAWSVNGRGWSYTF. For the CDR3, the DNA is TGTGCCTGGAGTGTAAATGGCAGGGGCTGGAGCTACACCTTC.

The chain couples TRBV15 to TRBJ2-2; a possible D gene is TRBD2 (5 bases). CDR1 is LNHNV and CDR2 is YYDKDF in the germline V gene (reference sequence). The CDR3 extends over 15 amino acids. Trimming left V 4 bases short and J 8 bases short, with 17 bases between. The DNA of the CDR3 is TGTGCCACCAGCAAAGAGGGCCCTGGGGTGGGGGAGCTGTTTTTT. Its translation is CATSKEGPGVGELFF.

The chain links TRBV19 to TRBJ2-5, with D tentatively TRBD1 or TRBD2 (5 bases each). V was pared by 7 bases and J by 7 bases, with 22 bases between. The CDR3 runs 15 residues. Germline assignment: CDR1 LNHDA and CDR2 SQIVND (reference sequence). In nucleotides, the CDR3 is TGTGCCAGTATCGGGGCCCCGGACGATGAGGCGACCCAGTACTTC. It yields the protein CASIGAPDDEATQYF.